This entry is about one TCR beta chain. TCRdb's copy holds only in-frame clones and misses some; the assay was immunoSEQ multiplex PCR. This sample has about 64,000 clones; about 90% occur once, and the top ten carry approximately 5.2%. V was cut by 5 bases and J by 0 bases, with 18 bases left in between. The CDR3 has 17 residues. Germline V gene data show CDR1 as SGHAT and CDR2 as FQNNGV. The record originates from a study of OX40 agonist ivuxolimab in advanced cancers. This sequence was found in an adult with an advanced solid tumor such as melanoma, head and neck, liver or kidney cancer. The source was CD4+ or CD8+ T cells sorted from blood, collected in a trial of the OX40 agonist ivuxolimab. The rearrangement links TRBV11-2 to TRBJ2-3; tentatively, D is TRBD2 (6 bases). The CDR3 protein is CASSRGGAGLSTDTQYF. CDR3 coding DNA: TGTGCCAGCAGCAGAGGCGGGGCAGGACTTAGCACAGATACGCAGTATTTT.